The present TCR beta chain was sequenced within a study of beta chain features in type 1 diabetes. Study findings and constraints: More deletions and fewer insertions at VDJ junctions were found in patients with type 1 diabetes. Across all four CD4+ subsets, people with type 1 diabetes showed modestly shorter TCRB CDR3s.

Sorting based on CD45RO/CCR7/CD25/CD127/CD95/CD27 separated CD4+ naive, central memory, regulatory and stem cell-like memory cells. Once sorted, every population was more than 95% pure. Of the isolated RNA, all was reverse transcribed, and so the sequenced material was expressed TCRB transcripts. The repertoire was sequenced with immunoSEQ multiplex PCR; TCRdb's copy has only in-frame clones and lacks some. The repertoire holds some 350,000 clones, with roughly 14% as singletons. This clone was observed a handful of times. Its antigen is unidentified. The V end was cut by 1 base, the J end by 3 bases, with 16 bases between. Germline loops: CDR1 SEHNR, CDR2 FQNEAQ (reference sequence). The length of the CDR3 is 16 residues.

This sequence originates from a woman in her late teens or twenties with type 1 diabetes. The sequenced sample consisted of naive CD4+ T cells from blood. The chain is built from TRBV7-9 and TRBJ2-7, with no clear D. DNA of the CDR3: TGTGCCAGCAGCTTAGGGGTGACTCTGGAAGACTACGAGCAGTACTTC. It specifies CASSLGVTLEDYEQYF.